This T cell receptor beta chain was observed in a study of T cell changes during pregnancy in multiple sclerosis. Measured with immunoSEQ multiplex PCR; TCRdb has only the in-frame clones, and not every one. The sample gives fewer than 20,000 clones, 95% to 96% of which show up once; more than 0.7% is in the top ten. With 2 bases removed from V and 0 bases from J, the gap between germline ends came to 13 bases. The germline gives CDR1 SGHAT, CDR2 FQNNGV. This CDR3 is built from 16 residues. This clonotype was sampled from a female donor with multiple sclerosis, enrolled in a pregnancy study. This specimen was peripheral blood, taken in the third trimester of pregnancy. The chain carries TRBV11-2 and TRBJ1-1; the D gene is possibly TRBD1 (5 bases). The DNA for the CDR3 is TGTGCCAGCAGCTTAAGGACCTGGGGGGTGAACACTGAAGCTTTCTTT. This encodes CASSLRTWGVNTEAFF.